A single TCR beta chain is shown here with its context. The TCR beta CDR3 regions underwent amplification using RNA transcripts as the source. Initially, a first-round RT-PCR of the TCR CDR3 employed the HTBI primer set. TCRdb re-analysed the multiplex PCR reads in MiXCR, keeping a single row per CDR3 protein. The sample carries hundreds of thousands of distinct CDR3 sequences, over 10% recorded once. Aged 18 to 65, the patients had hyperthyroidism that was newly diagnosed and had lasted under 2 months. The V end was cut by 0 bases, the J end by 1 base, with 21 bases between. CDR3 length: 18 amino acids. CDR1 DFQATT and CDR2 SNEGSKA come from the germline V gene (reference sequence). The data were taken from a study of T cells in Graves' hyperthyroidism and ophthalmopathy. Whole-study context: Peripheral blood sampling occurred at initial diagnosis, before any treatment.

The sequenced sample was blood. The J gene is TRBJ1-2, the V gene TRBV20-1; D gene ambiguous. The receptor was isolated from a woman younger than 30 with Graves' hyperthyroidism. CDR3 sequence: CSARDLEDQQRYNYGYTF. For the CDR3, the DNA is TGCAGTGCTAGAGATCTGGAGGACCAACAACGCTATAACTATGGCTACACCTTC.